This TCR beta chain was documented in a study of shared clonotypes between healthy human individuals. Study-level background: Donors were a couple of women and three men aged 18 to 49.

The study drew all its donors from Caucasian adults living in Nashville, Tennessee. Over several immunoSEQ plates, each subset's genomic DNA was distributed in even portions. What was sequenced on ten immunoSEQ deep assay plates was unsorted PBMC DNA. The method was immunoSEQ multiplex PCR; TCRdb's version includes in-frame clones alone and lacks a portion of them. Of about 460,000 clones in the sample, 77% are singletons; the top ten hold approximately 12%. This clone showed up just a few times. Sequenced: PBMCs. The sequence came from a woman aged 40 to 49 in good health. Some clones in this sample may be carry-over from other donors' samples.

This CDR3 is CSTRGDEQFF. In DNA, the CDR3 is TGCAGTACCAGGGGCGATGAGCAGTTCTTC. V and J are TRBV20-1 and TRBJ2-1; D might be TRBD1 (6 bases). V lost 8 bases and J 8 bases, leaving 10 bases between the germline ends. Germline V gene sequence: CDR1 DFQATT, CDR2 SNEGSKA (reference sequence). The length of the CDR3 is 10 residues.